This section outlines one TCR beta chain sequence together with its context. Antigen unknown. The data derive from a study of follicular helper T cells after annual influenza vaccination. Study findings and constraints: Day 7 ICOS+CD38+ clones were most often found later in ICOS-CD38- cTfh cells.

Germline V gene data show CDR1 as KGHSH and CDR2 as LQKENI. The V gene lost 5 bases and the J gene lost 4 bases, with 16 bases spanning the gap. CDR3 size: 15 residues. The method was immunoSEQ multiplex PCR; TCRdb's version includes in-frame clones alone and lacks a portion of them. This sample has several thousand clones, with roughly 80% found just once. As for time point: 2014-2015 season, 7 days after vaccination. Blood volume per time point ranged from about 40 to 110 mL. Non-naive CD4+CXCR5+PD-1+ cTfh were sorted into ICOS+CD38+ and ICOS-CD38- fractions. The chain carries TRBV18 and TRBJ2-3, with D perhaps assigned TRBD1 or TRBD2 (5 bases each). This material consisted of CXCR5+ CD38- circulating T follicular helper cells from blood, taken 7 days after influenza vaccination. Subset reported: circulating Tfh, non-naive CD4+CXCR5+PD-1+ (ICOS+CD38+ or ICOS-CD38-). The TCR sequence derives from an adult who received the influenza vaccine. The CDR3 protein is CASSKDGALADTQYF. The CDR3 coding sequence is TGTGCCAGCTCAAAGGACGGGGCTTTGGCAGATACGCAGTATTTT.